A selection of T cell receptor beta chains follows, all from one sample in a study of blood T cell repertoires in COVID-19. Sequencing was performed with immunoSEQ multiplex PCR; in TCRdb, only in-frame clones are kept and a portion is missing. The data show a few hundred thousand clones, 80% to 85% seen once. Sequences were obtained from peripheral blood. These TCRs come from a woman aged 25 to 45 who had recovered from COVID-19. Each CDR3 is given with its conserved first and last residue. The D gene is left open where the match is weak. Only some rows state a clone size, as once, few, many or a class for expanded clones.

clone size,V gene,J gene,D gene,CDR3 protein,CDR3 DNA
NA,TRBV5-6,TRBJ1-5,NA,CASSFATGIGNQPQHF,TGTGCCAGCAGCTTCGCTACAGGGATTGGCAATCAGCCCCAGCATTTT
NA,TRBV5-1,TRBJ1-1,NA,CASSLGPNTEAFF,TGCGCCAGCAGCTTGGGGCCGAACACTGAAGCTTTCTTT
few,TRBV21-1,TRBJ2-7,NA,CASNPAGTVSLLSPVSYF,TGTGCCAGCAACCCCGCCGGGACAGTGTCCTTGTTATCTCCGGTATCTTACTTC
NA,TRBV6-6,TRBJ2-7,TRBD1,CATHRGLDYEQYF,TGTGCCACCCACAGGGGGCTGGACTACGAGCAGTACTTC
once,TRBV7-3,TRBJ2-1,TRBD2,CASSLLASGVYNEQFF,TGTGCCAGCAGCTTATTAGCTAGCGGGGTATACAATGAGCAGTTCTTC
NA,TRBV29-1,TRBJ2-5,NA,CSVANVATRETQYF,TGCAGCGTGGCCAATGTAGCAACTAGAGAGACCCAGTACTTC
NA,TRBV28,TRBJ1-2,NA,CASTILGAQTGYTF,TGTGCCAGCACCATCTTAGGGGCGCAGACAGGCTACACCTTC
NA,TRBV19,TRBJ2-2,NA,CASAVRPDTGELFF,TGTGCCAGTGCCGTCAGGCCCGACACCGGGGAGCTGTTTTTT
few,TRBV6-5,TRBJ1-1,TRBD1,CASSFTTGSGTEAFF,TGTGCCAGCAGTTTTACGACAGGGTCGGGCACTGAAGCTTTCTTT
NA,TRBV9,TRBJ2-1,TRBD2,CASSGWTSARGEQFF,TGTGCCAGCAGCGGCTGGACTAGCGCGAGGGGTGAGCAGTTCTTC
NA,TRBV6-5,TRBJ1-2,NA,CASWRVGDGRGYTF,TGTGCCAGCTGGAGGGTGGGAGATGGCCGTGGCTACACCTTC
NA,TRBV2,TRBJ2-1,NA,CASRETGLGNEQFF,TGTGCCAGCAGGGAAACAGGGCTCGGCAATGAGCAGTTCTTC
once,TRBV18,TRBJ2-5,TRBD1,CASSPTDGTGIGETQYF,TGTGCCAGCTCACCTACAGATGGGACAGGGATAGGAGAGACCCAGTACTTC
NA,TRBV9,TRBJ2-1,TRBD2,CASSELGTSGSRTYNEQFF,TGTGCCAGCAGCGAACTGGGGACTAGCGGGAGTCGGACCTACAATGAGCAGTTCTTC
NA,TRBV28,TRBJ1-1,TRBD1,CASSSGQGNTEAFF,TGTGCCAGCAGTTCCGGACAGGGGAACACTGAAGCTTTCTTT
NA,TRBV4-1,TRBJ2-3,TRBD1,CASSQDPDRGVGGTDTQYF,TGCGCCAGCAGCCAAGATCCCGACAGGGGGGTAGGCGGCACAGATACGCAGTATTTT
few,TRBV6-2/TRBV6-3,TRBJ1-1,NA,CASSYEENTEAFF,TGTGCCAGCAGTTATGAGGAAAACACTGAAGCTTTCTTT
few,TRBV6-5,TRBJ2-7,NA,CASTPRGAHEQYF,TGTGCCAGCACCCCCCGCGGGGCGCACGAGCAGTACTTC
NA,TRBV2,TRBJ2-1,TRBD2,CAGRASGDEQFF,TGTGCCGGGCGGGCTAGCGGAGATGAGCAGTTCTTC
once,TRBV5-1,TRBJ2-7,TRBD1,CASSLSSGQGYEQYF,TGCGCCAGCAGCTTGTCTTCGGGACAGGGTTACGAGCAGTACTTC
few,TRBV7-9,TRBJ2-5,TRBD2,CASSLGLAGETQYF,TGTGCCAGCAGCCTAGGACTAGCGGGGGAGACCCAGTACTTC
NA,TRBV18,TRBJ1-2,NA,CASSLGGVVSESLYGYTF,TGTGCCAGCTCACTCGGTGGAGTAGTATCCGAGTCTCTCTATGGCTACACCTTC
NA,TRBV10-3,TRBJ1-1,NA,CAISGQPDTEAFF,TGTGCCATCAGTGGACAACCGGACACTGAAGCTTTCTTT
NA,TRBV5-1,TRBJ1-1,NA,CASRQGGTEAFF,TGCGCCAGCAGACAGGGTGGCACTGAAGCTTTCTTT
NA,TRBV5-5,TRBJ1-3,NA,CASSRDSGNTIYF,TGTGCCAGCAGCCGAGACTCTGGAAACACCATATATTTT
NA,TRBV6-5,TRBJ2-5,NA,CASSYDTYQETQYF,TGTGCCAGCAGTTACGACACGTACCAAGAGACCCAGTACTTC
once,TRBV5-1,TRBJ2-7,TRBD2,CASSWLGLAVPYEQYF,TGCGCCAGCAGCTGGCTGGGACTAGCGGTCCCCTACGAGCAGTACTTC
NA,TRBV11-2,TRBJ2-5,NA,CASRLSGGTQYF,TGTGCCAGCAGATTGAGTGGAGGGACCCAGTACTTC
NA,TRBV21-1,TRBJ1-1,NA,CASSPGDPQNTEAFF,TGTGCCAGCAGCCCCGGTGATCCCCAGAACACTGAAGCTTTCTTT
NA,TRBV7-2,TRBJ1-2,NA,CASSLGSGANYGYTF,TGTGCCAGCAGCTTAGGGTCAGGGGCGAACTATGGCTACACCTTC
once,TRBV5-4,TRBJ1-5,NA,CASSLQGSNQPQHF,TGTGCCAGCAGCTTGCAGGGAAGCAATCAGCCCCAGCATTTT
once,TRBV4-1,TRBJ1-1,TRBD1,CASSQDMGQMNTEAFF,TGCGCCAGCAGCCAAGATATGGGACAGATGAACACTGAAGCTTTCTTT
NA,TRBV5-1,TRBJ2-1,TRBD2,CASSFPSGYNEQFF,TGCGCCAGCAGCTTTCCTAGCGGGTACAATGAGCAGTTCTTC
NA,TRBV5-1,TRBJ2-5,TRBD2,CASSLGLADEETQYF,TGCGCCAGCAGCTTGGGGCTAGCGGACGAAGAGACCCAGTACTTC
NA,TRBV27,TRBJ2-1,TRBD2,CASSLLPTLAGDYNEQFF,TGTGCCAGCAGTTTACTCCCTACTCTAGCGGGGGACTACAATGAGCAGTTCTTC
NA,TRBV10-3,TRBJ1-2,NA,CAISRGNGYTF,TGTGCCATCAGTCGGGGGAATGGCTACACCTTC
NA,TRBV11-3,TRBJ2-1,NA,CASSFMGDNEQFF,TGTGCCAGCAGTTTCATGGGAGACAATGAGCAGTTCTTC
few,TRBV5-1,TRBJ1-5,TRBD1,CASSLGTGVQPQHF,TGCGCCAGCAGCTTGGGGACAGGGGTTCAGCCCCAGCATTTT
NA,TRBV28,TRBJ1-5,TRBD1,CASSLSGTGRATQPQHF,TGTGCCAGCAGTTTAAGTGGGACAGGGAGGGCAACTCAGCCCCAGCATTTT
NA,TRBV18,TRBJ2-7,TRBD1,CASSSTGTGNEQYF,TGTGCCAGCTCATCCACCGGGACAGGGAACGAGCAGTACTTC
NA,TRBV6-5,TRBJ2-2,TRBD1,CASSWDRETGELFF,TGTGCCAGCAGTTGGGACAGGGAAACCGGGGAGCTGTTTTTT
NA,TRBV5-1,TRBJ2-1,TRBD2,CASSLTSGIVFNEQFF,TGCGCCAGCAGCCTAACTAGCGGGATCGTTTTCAATGAGCAGTTCTTC
NA,TRBV19,TRBJ1-1,TRBD1,CASSPTPGTGGFSTEAFF,TGTGCCAGTAGCCCGACCCCCGGGACAGGGGGCTTTAGCACTGAAGCTTTCTTT
NA,TRBV7-9,TRBJ1-2,NA,CASSFMEDYGYTF,TGTGCCAGCAGCTTTATGGAGGACTATGGCTACACCTTC
NA,TRBV29-1,TRBJ1-1,NA,CSEIRRGRDTEAFF,TGCAGCGAAATCCGGCGGGGGCGGGACACTGAAGCTTTCTTT
NA,TRBV3-1/TRBV3-2,TRBJ1-2,TRBD1,CASRGQGNYGYTF,TGTGCCAGCCGGGGACAGGGGAACTATGGCTACACCTTC
once,TRBV3-1/TRBV3-2,TRBJ2-1,TRBD2,CASSPDPFAGGPSDEQFF,TGTGCCAGCAGCCCCGACCCTTTCGCGGGAGGGCCCTCGGATGAGCAGTTCTTC
NA,TRBV9,TRBJ1-1,TRBD1,CASSATVPGQGMNTEAFF,TGTGCCAGCAGCGCTACTGTCCCGGGACAGGGTATGAACACTGAAGCTTTCTTT
NA,TRBV19,TRBJ1-5,NA,CASSIRDNQPQHF,TGTGCCAGTAGTATCAGGGACAATCAGCCCCAGCATTTT